The 5 T cell receptor beta chains below all came from one sample that was sequenced in a study of T cell changes during pregnancy in multiple sclerosis. TCRdb's copy holds only in-frame clones and misses some; the assay was immunoSEQ multiplex PCR. The data contain 60,000 to 85,000 clones, about 91% of them singletons. This specimen was peripheral blood, taken in the second trimester of pregnancy. The source is a female donor in good health, enrolled as a control in a pregnancy study.

The sample holds one count of this clone. This chain joins TRBV15 and TRBJ2-4; D perhaps matches TRBD1 (5 bases). Germline-derived CDR1 and CDR2 are LNHNV and YYDKDF (reference sequence). CDR3 size: 16 residues. Trimming cost V 0 bases and J 4 bases, with 13 bases left between them. CDR3: CATSRDRGAPKNIQYF. The CDR3 nucleotides are TGTGCCACCAGCAGAGATCGTGGGGCCCCTAAAAACATTCAGTACTTC.

CDR3 DNA: TGTGCCAGCATCGGAGGGAGCGGGAGGCTTTGGGAGACCCAGTACTTC. Its translation: CASIGGSGRLWETQYF. The chain links TRBV28 to TRBJ2-5; the match to TRBD2 covers 9 bases. This CDR3 comprises 16 residues. CDR1 and CDR2 from the germline V gene are MDHEN and SYDVKM. V lost 7 bases to trimming and J lost 5 bases; unmatched junction nucleotides: 14.

The chain is built from TRBV28 and TRBJ2-7; unclear D gene. This CDR3 contains 13 residues. Between the trimmed V and J ends, which lost 3 bases and 0 bases, there was a span of 6 bases. Per germline, CDR1 MDHEN and CDR2 SYDVKM. CDR3 DNA: TGTGCCAGCAGTTTGGGCCGCTCCTACGAGCAGTACTTC. Translating it yields CASSLGRSYEQYF.

This rearrangement joins TRBV5-5 to TRBJ2-7; TRBD1 might be the D (6 bases). V lost 0 bases to trimming and J lost 1 base, with 11 bases between them. CDR1 is SGHKS, CDR2 YYEKEE, per germline (reference sequence). The CDR3 length is 15 residues. This CDR3 is CASSLEGVGSYEQYF. CDR3 sequence (DNA): TGTGCCAGCAGCTTGGAGGGGGTTGGATCCTACGAGCAGTACTTC.

The V and J genes are TRBV6-4 and TRBJ2-3, with 7 bases that match TRBD2. The CDR3 is 16 amino acids. In germline, CDR1 is MRHNA, CDR2 SNTAGT. Losses at the gene ends were 0 bases for V and 0 bases for J; bases not matched to a gene: 3. Written as DNA, the CDR3 is TGTGCCAGCAGTGACTCACTAGCGAGGAGCACAGATACGCAGTATTTT. The encoded protein is CASSDSLARSTDTQYF.